This T cell receptor beta chain was found in a study of metastatic and nonmetastatic thyroid tumors. This clone counts as medium-sized. TCRdb reanalyzed the PCR reads via MiXCR. The data show thousands of clones, roughly 14% seen once. Patients underwent thyroid surgery, and none had received any treatment before it. CDR1 is KGHDR and CDR2 is SFDVKD in the germline V gene. Trimming at V came to 1 base and at J to 7 bases, leaving 5 bases not matched to a gene. The CDR3 spans 15 residues. This chain uses TRBV24-1 with TRBJ2-1, with 8 nucleotides matching TRBD2. What was sequenced was blood. The receptor comes from a female donor with papillary thyroid cancer or a benign thyroid nodule (not recorded which). Some clones in this sample may be carry-over from other donors' samples. The CDR3 nucleotides are TGTGCCACCAGTGATTTCGGGGGGGTAGGGAATGAGCAGTTCTTC. This sequence encodes CATSDFGGVGNEQFF.